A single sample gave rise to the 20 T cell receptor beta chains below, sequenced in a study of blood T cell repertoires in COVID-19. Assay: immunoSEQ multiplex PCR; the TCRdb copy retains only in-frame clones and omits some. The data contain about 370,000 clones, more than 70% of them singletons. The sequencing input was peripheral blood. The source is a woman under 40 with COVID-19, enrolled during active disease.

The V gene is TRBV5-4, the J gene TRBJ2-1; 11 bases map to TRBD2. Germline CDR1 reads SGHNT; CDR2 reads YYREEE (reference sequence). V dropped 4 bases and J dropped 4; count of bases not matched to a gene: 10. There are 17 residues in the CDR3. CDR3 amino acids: CASSPRTGTSGYNEQFF. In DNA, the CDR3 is TGTGCCAGCAGCCCCCGGACTGGGACTAGCGGATACAATGAGCAGTTCTTC.

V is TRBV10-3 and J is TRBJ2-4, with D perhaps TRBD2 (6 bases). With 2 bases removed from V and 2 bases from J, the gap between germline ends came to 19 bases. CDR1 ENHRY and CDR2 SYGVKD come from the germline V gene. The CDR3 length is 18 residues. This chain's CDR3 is CAISEARSGVLTKNIQYF. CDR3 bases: TGTGCCATCAGTGAGGCAAGATCGGGGGTGTTGACCAAAAACATTCAGTACTTC.

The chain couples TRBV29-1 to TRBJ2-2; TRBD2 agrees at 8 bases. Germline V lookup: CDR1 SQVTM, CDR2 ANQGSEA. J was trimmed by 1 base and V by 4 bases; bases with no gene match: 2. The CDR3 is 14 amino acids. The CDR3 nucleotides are TGCAGCGTTGTACTAGCGGAGAACACCGGGGAGCTGTTTTTT. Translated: CSVVLAENTGELFF.

Here the CDR3 reads CASSLTGGQGEYEQYF. As DNA, the CDR3 is TGTGCCAGCAGCTTAACGGGAGGACAGGGGGAGTACGAGCAGTACTTC. The chain links TRBV7-3 to TRBJ2-7; the match to TRBD1 covers 10 bases. The trim removed 0 bases at V and 4 bases at J, leaving 6 bases unmatched. From germline, CDR1 is SGHTA and CDR2 FQGTGA. This CDR3 spans 16 amino acids. Combining the CDR3 with reference TRBV7-3 and TRBJ2-7 gives the whole variable domain GAGVSQTPSNKVTEKGKYVELRCDPISGHTALYWYRQSLGQGPEFLIYFQGTGAADDSGLPNDRFFAVRPEGSVSTLKIQRTERGDSAVYLCASSLTGGQGEYEQYFGPGTRLTVT.

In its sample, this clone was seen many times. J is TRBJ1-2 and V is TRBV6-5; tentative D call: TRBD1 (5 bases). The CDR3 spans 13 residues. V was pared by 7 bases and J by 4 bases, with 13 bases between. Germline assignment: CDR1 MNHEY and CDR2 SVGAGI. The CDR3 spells CASKSGESYGYTF. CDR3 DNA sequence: TGTGCCAGCAAGTCGGGGGAGAGCTATGGCTACACCTTC.

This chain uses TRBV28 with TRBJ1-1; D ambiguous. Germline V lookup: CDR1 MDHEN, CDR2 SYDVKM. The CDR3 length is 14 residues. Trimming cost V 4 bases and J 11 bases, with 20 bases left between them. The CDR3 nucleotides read TGTGCCAGCAGTTCGCTCATCCGGGGTGATGGGGCTTTCTTT. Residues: CASSSLIRGDGAFF.

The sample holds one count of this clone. The CDR3 sequence: CASSQEAGYGYTF. CDR3 nucleotide sequence: TGTGCCAGCAGCCAAGAGGCAGGTTACGGCTACACCTTC. The chain links TRBV4-2 to TRBJ1-2; D uncertain. CDR1 and CDR2 from the germline V gene are LGHNA and YNFKEQ. V gave up 0 bases and J gave up 8 bases, with 10 bases separating them. The CDR3 is made up of 13 amino acids.

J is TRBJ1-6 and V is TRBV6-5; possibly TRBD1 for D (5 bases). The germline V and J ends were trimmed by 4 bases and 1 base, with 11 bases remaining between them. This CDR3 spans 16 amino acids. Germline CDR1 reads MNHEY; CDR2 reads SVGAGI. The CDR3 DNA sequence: TGTGCCAGCAGTTGGCAGGGTCCGTCCTATAATTCACCCCTCCACTTT. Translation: CASSWQGPSYNSPLHF.

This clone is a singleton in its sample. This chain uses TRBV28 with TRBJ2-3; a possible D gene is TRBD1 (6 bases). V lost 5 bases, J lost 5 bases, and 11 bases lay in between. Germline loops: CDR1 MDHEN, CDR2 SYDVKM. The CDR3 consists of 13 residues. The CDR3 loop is CASSTGPLDTQYF. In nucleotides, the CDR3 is TGTGCCAGCAGTACAGGGCCTCTAGATACGCAGTATTTT.

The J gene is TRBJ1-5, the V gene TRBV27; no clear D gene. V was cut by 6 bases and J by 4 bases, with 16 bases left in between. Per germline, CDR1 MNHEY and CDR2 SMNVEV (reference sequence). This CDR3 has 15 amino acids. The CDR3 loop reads CASSLGSSGNQPQHF. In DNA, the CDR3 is TGTGCCAGCAGCCTGGGATCTTCGGGGAATCAGCCCCAGCATTTT.

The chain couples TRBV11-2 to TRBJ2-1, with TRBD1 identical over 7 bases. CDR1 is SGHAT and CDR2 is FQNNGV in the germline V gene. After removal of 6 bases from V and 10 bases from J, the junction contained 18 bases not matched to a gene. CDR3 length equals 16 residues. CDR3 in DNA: TGTGCCAGCAGGAAGTCGCAGACCACAGGGGTGGGGGAGCAGTTCTTC. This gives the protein CASRKSQTTGVGEQFF.

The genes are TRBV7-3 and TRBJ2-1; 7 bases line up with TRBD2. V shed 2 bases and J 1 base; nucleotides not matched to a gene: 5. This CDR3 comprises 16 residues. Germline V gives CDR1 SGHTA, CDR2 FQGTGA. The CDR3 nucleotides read TGTGCCAGCAGCTTAGCGGGAGTAGGATCCTACAATGAGCAGTTCTTC. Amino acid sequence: CASSLAGVGSYNEQFF.

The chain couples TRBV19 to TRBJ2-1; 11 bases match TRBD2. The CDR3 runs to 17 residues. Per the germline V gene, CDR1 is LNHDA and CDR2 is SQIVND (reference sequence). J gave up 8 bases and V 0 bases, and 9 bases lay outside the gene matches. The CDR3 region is CASSIDLGSGRGDEQFF. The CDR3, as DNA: TGTGCCAGTAGTATAGATCTCGGTAGCGGGAGGGGGGATGAGCAGTTCTTC.

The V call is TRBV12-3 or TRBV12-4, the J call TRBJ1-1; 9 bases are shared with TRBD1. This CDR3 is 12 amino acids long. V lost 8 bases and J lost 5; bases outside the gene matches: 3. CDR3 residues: CASRTGVTEAFF. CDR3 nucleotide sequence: TGTGCCAGCCGGACAGGGGTGACTGAAGCTTTCTTT.

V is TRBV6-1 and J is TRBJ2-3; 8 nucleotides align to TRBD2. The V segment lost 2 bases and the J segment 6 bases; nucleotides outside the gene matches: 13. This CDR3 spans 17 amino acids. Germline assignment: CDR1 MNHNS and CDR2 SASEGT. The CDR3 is CASSEWGTGGPGDTQYF. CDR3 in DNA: TGTGCCAGCAGTGAATGGGGAACGGGAGGGCCGGGTGATACGCAGTATTTT.

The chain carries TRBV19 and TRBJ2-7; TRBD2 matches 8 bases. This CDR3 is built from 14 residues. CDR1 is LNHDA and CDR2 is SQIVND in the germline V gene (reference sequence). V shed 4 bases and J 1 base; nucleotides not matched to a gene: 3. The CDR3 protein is CASSNPGGSYEQYF. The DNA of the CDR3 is TGTGCCAGTAGTAACCCGGGAGGGTCCTACGAGCAGTACTTC.

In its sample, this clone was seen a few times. The CDR3 bases are TGTGCCAGCAGTTTGACTCGGCAAAAAGCTAACTATGGCTACACCTTC. It is translated as CASSLTRQKANYGYTF. V is TRBV28 and J is TRBJ1-2; D is ambiguous. CDR1 and CDR2 (germline): MDHEN, SYDVKM. CDR3 length: 16 amino acids. Trimming shortened V by 3 bases and J by 0 bases, and 14 bases separated the two germline ends.

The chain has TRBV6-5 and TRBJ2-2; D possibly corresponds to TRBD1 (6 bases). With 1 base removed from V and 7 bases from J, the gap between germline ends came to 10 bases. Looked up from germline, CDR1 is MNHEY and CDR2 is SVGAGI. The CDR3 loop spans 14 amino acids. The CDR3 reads CASSYYTGFGELFF. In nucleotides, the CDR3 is TGTGCCAGCAGTTACTATACAGGGTTCGGGGAGCTGTTTTTT.

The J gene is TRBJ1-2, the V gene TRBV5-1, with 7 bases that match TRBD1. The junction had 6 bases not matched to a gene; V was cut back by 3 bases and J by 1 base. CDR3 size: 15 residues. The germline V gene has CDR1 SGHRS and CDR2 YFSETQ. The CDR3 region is CASSSGQTLNYGYTF. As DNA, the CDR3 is TGCGCCAGCAGCTCGGGACAGACTCTTAACTATGGCTACACCTTC.

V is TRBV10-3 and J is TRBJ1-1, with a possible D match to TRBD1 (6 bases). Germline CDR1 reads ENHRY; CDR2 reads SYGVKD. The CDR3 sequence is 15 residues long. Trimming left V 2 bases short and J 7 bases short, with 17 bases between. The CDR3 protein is CAISELQGRRDEAFF. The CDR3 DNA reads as TGTGCCATCAGTGAGCTACAGGGCCGAAGAGATGAAGCTTTCTTT.